The present TCR beta chain was sequenced within a study of tumor-infiltrating lymphocytes in primary liver carcinoma. This CDR3 region has 15 residues. From germline, CDR1 is SGHRS and CDR2 YFSETQ. V was cut by 2 bases and J by 2 bases, with 11 bases left in between. Using a constant-region primer together with ProtoScript II reverse transcriptase, TCR beta cDNA was made from about 500 ng of total RNA. Slightly modified ARM-PCR, run as three nested multiplex PCR rounds, produced the TCR beta libraries. It was with TRBV1-TRBV30 forward primers and a C-beta reverse primer that the first two PCR rounds were run, at around 10 cycles each. TCRdb analysed the multiplex PCR reads with MiXCR anew, one entry per CDR3 protein. The sample lists 70,000 to 85,000 distinct CDR3 sequences, 71% occurring once. Co-extraction yielded RNA and DNA from about 20-30 mg of unsorted bulk tissue. In every tumor sample, viable tumor cells made up over 85%.

In its sample, this clonotype was seen many times. The sequencing input was liver tumor tissue from sampling region 4. Sample subset: tumor region T4, right-lateral pole. This chain joins TRBV5-1 and TRBJ2-1; possibly TRBD1 or TRBD2 for D (5 bases each). This clonotype was obtained from a woman in her fifties or sixties with primary liver carcinoma and hepatitis B virus infection. DNA of the CDR3: TGCGCCAGCAGCTTCCGGGACCGACCCTACAATGAGCAGTTCTTC. The encoded protein is CASSFRDRPYNEQFF.